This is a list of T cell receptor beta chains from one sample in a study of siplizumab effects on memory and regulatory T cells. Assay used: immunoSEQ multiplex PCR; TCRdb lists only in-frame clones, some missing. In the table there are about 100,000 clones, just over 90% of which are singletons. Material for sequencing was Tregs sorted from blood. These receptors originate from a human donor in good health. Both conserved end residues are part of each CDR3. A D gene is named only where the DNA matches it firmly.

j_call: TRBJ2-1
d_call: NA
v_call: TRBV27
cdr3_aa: CASTPYNGIPASNEQFF

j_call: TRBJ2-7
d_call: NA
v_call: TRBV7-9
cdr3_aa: CASSTSQGKEYEQYF

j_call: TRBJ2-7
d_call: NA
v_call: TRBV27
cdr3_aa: CASSLSLSYTGDYEQYF

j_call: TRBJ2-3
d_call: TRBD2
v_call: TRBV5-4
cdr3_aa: CATSGAGVADTQYF

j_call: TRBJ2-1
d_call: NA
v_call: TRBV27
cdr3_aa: CASSRAGAYVEQFF

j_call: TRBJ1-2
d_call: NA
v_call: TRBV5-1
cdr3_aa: CASSLDWGSGYGYTF

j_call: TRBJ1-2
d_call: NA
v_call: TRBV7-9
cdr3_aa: CASKTERAGAYGYTF

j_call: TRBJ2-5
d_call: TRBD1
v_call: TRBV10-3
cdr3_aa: CAIGQGQETQYF

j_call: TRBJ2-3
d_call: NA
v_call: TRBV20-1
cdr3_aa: CSVLSTDTQYF

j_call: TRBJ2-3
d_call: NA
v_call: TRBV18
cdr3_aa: CASSPRRGAITDTQYF

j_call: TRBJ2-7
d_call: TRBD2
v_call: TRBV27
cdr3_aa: CASSRSSGWGYEQYF

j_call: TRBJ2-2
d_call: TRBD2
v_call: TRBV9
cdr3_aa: CASSVIAGVTGELFF

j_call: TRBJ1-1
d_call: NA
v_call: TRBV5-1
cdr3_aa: CASKIIFSRTTEAFF

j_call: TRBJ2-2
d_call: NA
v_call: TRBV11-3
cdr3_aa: CASSLYGSANTGELFF

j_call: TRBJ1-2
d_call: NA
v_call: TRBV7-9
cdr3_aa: CASSFHAGFYGYTF

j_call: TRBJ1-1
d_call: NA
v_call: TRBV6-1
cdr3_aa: CASSPQTANTEAFF

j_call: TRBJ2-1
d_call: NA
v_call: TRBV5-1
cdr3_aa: CASYEGWGNNEQFF

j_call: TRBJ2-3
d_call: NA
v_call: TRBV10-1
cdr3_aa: CASSEGAADTQYF

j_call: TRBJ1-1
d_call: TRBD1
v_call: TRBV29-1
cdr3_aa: CSADPGTGGRTEAFF

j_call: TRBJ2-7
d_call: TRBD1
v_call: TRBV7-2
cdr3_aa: CASSWDRSYEQYF

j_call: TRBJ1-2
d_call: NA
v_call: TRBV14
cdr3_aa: CASSPLAGGKGYTF

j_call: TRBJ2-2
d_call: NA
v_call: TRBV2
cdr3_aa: CASNFDTGELFF

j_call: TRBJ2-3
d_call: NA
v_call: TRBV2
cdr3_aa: CASSDEVVFRDTQYF

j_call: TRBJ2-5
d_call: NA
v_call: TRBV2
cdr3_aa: CASSEGPARQETQYF

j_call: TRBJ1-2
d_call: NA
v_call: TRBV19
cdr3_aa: CASSIDTYRDTMGEIYGYTF

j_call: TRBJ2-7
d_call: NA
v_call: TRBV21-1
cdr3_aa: CASSSGSCDEQYF

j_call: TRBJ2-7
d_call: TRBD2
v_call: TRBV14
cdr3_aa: CASSQDQVAGGGEQYF

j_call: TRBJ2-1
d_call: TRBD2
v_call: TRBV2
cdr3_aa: CASSVSKSGSSYNEQFF

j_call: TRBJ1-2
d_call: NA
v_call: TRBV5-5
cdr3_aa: CASSLRGLPLYGYTF

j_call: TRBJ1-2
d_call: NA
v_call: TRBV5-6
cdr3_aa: CASSLAGGGLYYTF

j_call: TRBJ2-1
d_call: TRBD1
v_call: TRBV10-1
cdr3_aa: CASQGANGNEQFF

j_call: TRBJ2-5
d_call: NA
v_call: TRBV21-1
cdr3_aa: CASSKVQAGGIETQYF

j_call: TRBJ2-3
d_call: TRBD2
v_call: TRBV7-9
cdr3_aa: CASSSTSGFTDTQYF

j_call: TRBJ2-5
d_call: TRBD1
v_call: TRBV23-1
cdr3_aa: CASSRGQVEETQYF

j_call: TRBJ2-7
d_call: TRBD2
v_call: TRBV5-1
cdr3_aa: CASSLAAGVQDEQYF

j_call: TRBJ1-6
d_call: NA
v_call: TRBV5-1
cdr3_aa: CASSLDTRGYNSPLHF

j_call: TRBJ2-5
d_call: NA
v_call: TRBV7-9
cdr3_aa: CASSLLSWETQYF

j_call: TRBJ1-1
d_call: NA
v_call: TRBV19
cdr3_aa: CASSLDSGARGTEAFF

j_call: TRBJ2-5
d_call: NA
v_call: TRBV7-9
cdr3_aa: CASSLDLREGETQETQYF

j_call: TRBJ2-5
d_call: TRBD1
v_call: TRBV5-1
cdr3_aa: CASSLVGGETQYF

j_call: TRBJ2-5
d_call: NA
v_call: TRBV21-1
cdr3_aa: CASSQRRRHIQETQYF

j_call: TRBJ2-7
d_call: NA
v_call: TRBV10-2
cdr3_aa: CASSDVLASYEQYF

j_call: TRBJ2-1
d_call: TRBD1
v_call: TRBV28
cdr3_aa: CASSTRPGTGTNEQFF

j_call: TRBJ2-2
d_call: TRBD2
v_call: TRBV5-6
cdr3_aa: CASSLFLGGRATGELFF

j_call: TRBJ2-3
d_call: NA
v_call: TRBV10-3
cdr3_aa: CAIRRSTDTQYF

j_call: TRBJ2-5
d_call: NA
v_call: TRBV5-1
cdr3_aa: CASGRGVETQYF

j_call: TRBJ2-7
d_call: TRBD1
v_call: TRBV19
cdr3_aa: CASSIVGDRYYEQYF

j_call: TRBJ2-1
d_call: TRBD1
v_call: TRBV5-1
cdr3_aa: CASSFRDRALQFF

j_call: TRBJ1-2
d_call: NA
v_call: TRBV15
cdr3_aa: CATSYPFGWANYGYTF

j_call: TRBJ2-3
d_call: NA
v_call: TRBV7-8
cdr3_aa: CASGFLGGTQYF

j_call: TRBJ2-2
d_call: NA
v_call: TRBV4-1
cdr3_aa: CASSQDRLEYEVFF

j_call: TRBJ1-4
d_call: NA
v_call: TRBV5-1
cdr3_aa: CASSLGAGVATNEKLFF

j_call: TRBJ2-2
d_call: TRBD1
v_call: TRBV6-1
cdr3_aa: CASRTGGNTGELFF

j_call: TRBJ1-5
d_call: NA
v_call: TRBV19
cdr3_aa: CASSVGRLAGQPQHF

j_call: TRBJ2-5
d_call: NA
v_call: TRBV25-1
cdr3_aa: CASRGRVETQYF

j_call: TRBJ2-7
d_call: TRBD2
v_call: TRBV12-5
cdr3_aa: CASGLNAGVGEQYF

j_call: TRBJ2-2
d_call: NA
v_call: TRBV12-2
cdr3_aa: CASRPRRTSGTPGELFF

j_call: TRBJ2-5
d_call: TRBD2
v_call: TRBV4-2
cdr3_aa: CASSQDGTRRETQYF

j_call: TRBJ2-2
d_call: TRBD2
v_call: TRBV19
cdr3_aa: CASSPAGLAGGHSTGELFF

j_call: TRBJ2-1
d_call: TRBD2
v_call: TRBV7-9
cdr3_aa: CASSRGASGLYNEQFF